Below, one T cell receptor beta chain is given with its context. The antigen remains undetermined. CD8 cells classed as naive were CD45RO-negative and positively selected for CCR7, excluding terminally differentiated effector memory CD45RA+ cells. Per germline, CDR1 MRHNA and CDR2 SNTAGT. The CDR3 extends over 15 amino acids. V shed 4 bases and J 0 bases; nucleotides not matched to a gene: 3. The authors loaded 200 ng DNA, tens of thousands of T cell genomes, into sorted-subset replicate PCRs. Clones were read by immunoSEQ multiplex PCR, and TCRdb kept only the in-frame ones, dropping some. The table includes around 620,000 clones, around 95% detected once. This sample is drawn from a study of shared clonotypes between healthy human individuals. Study findings and constraints: Non-shared clonotypes showed lower generation probabilities than clonotypes common to all four donors. Naive subsets generally had larger estimated richness than memory subsets.

Specimen: naive CD8+ T cells sorted from blood. This receptor was identified in a woman aged 25 to 39 in good health. The chain couples TRBV6-4 to TRBJ2-3, with TRBD2 identical over 8 bases. Here the CDR3 reads CASSVSGGSTDTQYF. CDR3 nucleotides: TGTGCCAGCAGTGTTTCGGGAGGGAGCACAGATACGCAGTATTTT.